This passage covers 11 T cell receptor beta chains from one sample sequenced in a study of a mutant IDH1 vaccine in newly diagnosed glioma. These receptors' antigens are unknown. Clones were sequenced by immunoSEQ multiplex PCR, and TCRdb holds only the in-frame ones, with some missing. In the table there are 45,000 to 55,000 clones, around 80% of which are singletons. Time point described: week 5, during vaccination. Every vaccine dose comprised 300 ug of mutant IDH1 20-mer peptide plus topical imiquimod. The sample consisted of PBMCs, taken from a glioma patient whose treatment included an IDH1 peptide vaccine. Receptors were obtained from a woman aged 40 to 55 with glioma.

This clone was detected a few times. The chain links TRBV7-9 to TRBJ1-1; possibly TRBD1 for D (5 bases). Germline V gene data show CDR1 as SEHNR and CDR2 as FQNEAQ (reference sequence). The CDR3 contains 14 residues. Trimming removed 3 bases at V and 0 bases at J, with 8 bases between. The CDR3 DNA sequence: TGTGCCAGCAGCTTCGGGGGATTGAACACTGAAGCTTTCTTT. Its translation: CASSFGGLNTEAFF. The full variable domain, with the rest looked up from reference TRBV7-9 and TRBJ1-1, is DTGVSQNPRHKITKRGQNVTFRCDPISEHNRLYWYRQTLGQGPEFLTYFQNEAQLEKSRLLSDRFSAERPKGSFSTLEIQRTEQGDSAMYLCASSFGGLNTEAFFGQGTRLTVV.

The chain couples TRBV4-1 to TRBJ1-3; 10 bases match TRBD1. CDR1 is MGHRA and CDR2 is YSYEKL in the germline V gene. The CDR3 extends over 16 amino acids. V shed 4 bases and J 4 bases; nucleotides not matched to a gene: 7. The CDR3 DNA sequence: TGCGCCAGCAGCCCCCGACAGGGGGCGGCCGGAAACACCATATATTTT. Translated: CASSPRQGAAGNTIYF.

The chain recombines TRBV30 with TRBJ2-5, with D unclear. The V end lost 3 bases, the J end lost 1 base, and 9 bases lay between the germline ends. The CDR3 contains 13 residues. Germline V lookup: CDR1 GTSNPN, CDR2 SVGIG (reference sequence). The CDR3 DNA reads TGTGCCTGGAGCTTATTGGTCCAAGAGACCCAGTACTTC. Its translation: CAWSLLVQETQYF. The entire variable domain, with the rest obtained from reference TRBV30 and TRBJ2-5, is as follows: SQTIHQWPATLVQPVGSPLSLECTVEGTSNPNLYWYRQAAGRGLQLLFYSVGIGQISSEVPQNLSASRPQDRQFILSSKKLLLSDSGFYLCAWSLLVQETQYFGPGTRLLVL.

The sample holds a few counts of this clone. V gene TRBV30 combines with J gene TRBJ1-1; no definite D call. Germline CDR1 and CDR2: GTSNPN and SVGIG (reference sequence). The CDR3 has 14 amino acids. V was shortened by 0 bases and J by 7 bases, with 15 bases between the two germline ends. CDR3 loop: CAWSVPRRNVEAFF. DNA for the CDR3: TGTGCCTGGAGTGTACCGAGGAGGAACGTTGAAGCTTTCTTT.

The count of this clone is one. V and J are TRBV30 and TRBJ1-5; D uncertain. The ends were cut back, 5 bases at V and 7 bases at J, with 21 bases in the middle. Germline V lookup: CDR1 GTSNPN, CDR2 SVGIG (reference sequence). The CDR3 extends over 15 amino acids. The CDR3 DNA is TGTGCCTGGGGCCGAGGCGGATTGCCTGGGCAGCCCCAGCATTTT. Amino acid sequence: CAWGRGGLPGQPQHF.

The chain links TRBV30 to TRBJ1-2; D gene uncertain. Germline V lookup: CDR1 GTSNPN, CDR2 SVGIG (reference sequence). V was trimmed by 3 bases and J by 2 bases, leaving 1 base between them. The CDR3 consists of 10 residues. The CDR3 nucleotides are TGTGCCTGGAGGAACTATGGCTACACCTTC. Protein sequence: CAWRNYGYTF.

The chain links TRBV4-2 to TRBJ1-4; possibly TRBD1 for D (5 bases). Germline assignment: CDR1 LGHNA and CDR2 YNFKEQ. The CDR3 runs to 17 residues. With 6 bases removed from V and 0 bases from J, the gap between germline ends came to 17 bases. CDR3 DNA: TGTGCCAGCAGAAGGGGTCCCGGGCGGGCAACTAATGAAAAACTGTTTTTT. It encodes CASRRGPGRATNEKLFF.

V and J are TRBV9 and TRBJ2-5, with D hard to call. The V gene lost 3 bases and the J gene lost 2 bases, with 14 bases spanning the gap. The CDR3 runs to 15 residues. Germline CDR1 and CDR2: SGDLS and YYNGEE. The CDR3 loop reads CASSALGIRQETQYF. The CDR3, as DNA: TGTGCCAGCAGCGCCCTGGGCATTAGGCAAGAGACCCAGTACTTC.

The chain recombines TRBV5-1 with TRBJ2-5; either TRBD1 or TRBD2 may supply D (5 bases each). This CDR3 is 16 amino acids long. Trimming removed 4 bases from V and 1 base from J, with 17 bases in between. Germline CDR1 and CDR2: SGHRS and YFSETQ. CDR3 DNA: TGCGCCAGCAGCGAGGGACCCCGCCAAATCCAAGAGACCCAGTACTTC. Translated, it gives CASSEGPRQIQETQYF. Variable domain in full (rest from reference TRBV5-1 and TRBJ2-5): KAGVTQTPRYLIKTRGQQVTLSCSPISGHRSVSWYQQTPGQGLQFLFEYFSETQRNKGNFPGRFSGRQFSNSRSEMNVSTLELGDSALYLCASSEGPRQIQETQYFGPGTRLLVL.

The chain employs TRBV6-6 and TRBJ2-1; D is uncertain. CDR1 MNHNY and CDR2 SVGAGI come from the germline V gene (reference sequence). The CDR3 contains 14 residues. The V end was cut by 8 bases, the J end by 0 bases, with 11 bases between. This chain's CDR3 is CASSRAHSYNEQFF. DNA of the CDR3: TGTGCCAGCTCCCGTGCACACTCCTACAATGAGCAGTTCTTC.

The CDR3: CASSLYRARETQYF. The CDR3 DNA reads TGTGCCAGCAGTTTATATCGAGCTCGGGAGACCCAGTACTTC. The chain links TRBV28 to TRBJ2-5; D gene uncertain. V was shortened by 1 base and J by 5 bases, with 11 bases between the two germline ends. The germline V gene has CDR1 MDHEN and CDR2 SYDVKM. The CDR3 loop spans 14 amino acids.